What follows is one TCR beta chain and its context. Its target is unknown. This sample was included in a study of T cell repertoires in aging, cancer and after chemotherapy. Looking at the study overall: Six age groups, ranging from 30 or younger to 70 or older, included the donors. Pre- and post-chemotherapy samples were paired from glioblastoma patients treated with temozolomide-based therapy. General observations from the study: In healthy donors, age-related TCR diversity loss mainly reflected lost richness.

Amplification of TCR beta used genomic DNA extracted from peripheral blood. Trimming stripped 6 bases from V and 0 bases from J, with 9 bases between. The CDR3 is made up of 13 amino acids. TRB rearrangements spanning V, D and J were amplified using mixed TRB-A/B primers. MiXCR, run by TCRdb on the multiplex PCR reads, gives a single entry per CDR3 protein. The sample includes around 410 distinct CDR3 sequences, about 32% of them seen just once. The chain has TRBV12-3 or TRBV12-4 and TRBJ2-7, with a weak D call TRBD2 (5 bases). The sequence came from a human donor with a solid tumor. The sequenced material came from blood. CDR3 loop: CASRQSGSYEQYF. Written as DNA, the CDR3 is TGTGCCAGCAGACAAAGCGGCTCCTACGAGCAGTACTTC.